Shown below are 8 T cell receptor beta chains from a single sample sequenced in a study of regulatory T cells in long-lasting Graves disease. Investigators prepared the TCR beta libraries by applying iRepertoire HTBI primers and Arm-PCR of CDR3 regions. TCRdb re-analysed the multiplex PCR reads in MiXCR, keeping a single row per CDR3 protein. The sample includes 310,000 or so distinct CDR3 sequences, 22% of them seen just once. Time point: persistent/refractory GD, antithyroid drugs over 5 years with positive TRAb. With RNA extracted from PBMCs as input, the TCR library was made. The sample consisted of peripheral blood mononuclear cells (PBMCs), taken when the disease was refractory, from a patient treated with antithyroid drugs. Receptors originate from a female donor with Graves disease.

The table lists this clonotype with many counts. This chain uses TRBV5-6 with TRBJ1-1, with D possibly TRBD1 on 5 matching bases. The CDR3 length is 11 residues. V dropped 2 bases and J dropped 8 bases, with 7 bases sitting between them. CDR1 SGHDT and CDR2 YYEEEE come from the germline V gene. The CDR3: CASSFGQEAFF. The CDR3 DNA follows: TGTGCCAGCAGCTTTGGACAAGAAGCTTTCTTT.

This clonotype was observed at least ten times. CDR3: CASSLGGRAGYEQYF. Written as DNA, the CDR3 is TGTGCCAGCAGCTTAGGAGGGAGGGCCGGGTACGAGCAGTACTTC. The chain recombines TRBV7-2 with TRBJ2-7; 7 nucleotides line up with TRBD2. Germline assignment: CDR1 SGHTA and CDR2 FQGNSA. The V segment lost 1 base and the J segment 4 bases; nucleotides outside the gene matches: 7. The CDR3 contains 15 residues.

This clonotype was counted at least ten times. The chain carries TRBV12-3 or TRBV12-4 and TRBJ1-6; no firm D call. Trimming cost V 3 bases and J 0 bases, with 18 bases left between them. There are 19 residues in the CDR3. This CDR3 reads CASSFQGQPKSSYNSPLHF. The CDR3 DNA sequence: TGTGCCAGCAGTTTTCAAGGGCAGCCGAAAAGCTCCTATAATTCACCCCTCCACTTT.

This clonotype was counted ten times or more. The chain couples TRBV12-3 or TRBV12-4 to TRBJ1-2; D remains ambiguous. The CDR3 totals 16 residues. V was trimmed by 7 bases and J by 6 bases, leaving 24 bases between them. CDR3 amino acids: CASTPDAGGPNDGYTF. The DNA of the CDR3 is TGTGCCAGCACTCCAGATGCGGGAGGCCCGAACGATGGCTACACCTTC.

This clonotype has just one count. J is TRBJ2-5 and V is TRBV7-2; TRBD2 aligns across 12 bases. CDR3 length equals 16 residues. Germline V lookup: CDR1 SGHTA, CDR2 FQGNSA. V was pared by 2 bases and J by 5 bases, with 6 bases of the junction left unmatched. CDR3 nucleotide sequence: TGTGCCAGCAGCTTAAGACTAGCGGGAGCAGGGGAGACCCAGTACTTC. Translating it yields CASSLRLAGAGETQYF.

The J gene is TRBJ2-1, the V gene TRBV27; D is unresolved. V dropped 5 bases and J dropped 2 bases, with 16 bases sitting between them. This CDR3 region has 16 residues. Germline assignment: CDR1 MNHEY and CDR2 SMNVEV (reference sequence). CDR3 sequence (DNA): TGTGCCAGCAGTCGTAGCTCGGCCGGGCCCTACAATGAGCAGTTCTTC. This sequence encodes CASSRSSAGPYNEQFF.

The table lists this clonotype with many counts. This sequence joins TRBV28 and TRBJ2-5; D call uncertain. The CDR3 totals 14 residues. V was shortened by 4 bases and J by 1 base, with 10 bases between the two germline ends. Looked up from germline, CDR1 is MDHEN and CDR2 is SYDVKM. The CDR3 loop is CASSSHYPQETQYF. CDR3 DNA: TGTGCCAGCAGTTCTCACTACCCCCAAGAGACCCAGTACTTC. The full variable domain, with the rest looked up from reference TRBV28 and TRBJ2-5, is DVKVTQSSRYLVKRTGEKVFLECVQDMDHENMFWYRQDPGLGLRLIYFSYDVKMKEKGDIPEGYSVSREKKERFSLILESASTNQTSMYLCASSSHYPQETQYFGPGTRLLVL.

To note about this clonotype: One base away lies a much larger clone, so this may be a sequencing read error. The chain uses TRBV12-3 or TRBV12-4 and TRBJ2-5; D is perhaps TRBD1 (6 bases). The CDR3 is made up of 14 amino acids. In DNA, the CDR3 is TGTGCCAACAGTCCCCCAGGGGCCCGAGAGACCCAGTACTTC. Translation gives CANSPPGARETQYF.